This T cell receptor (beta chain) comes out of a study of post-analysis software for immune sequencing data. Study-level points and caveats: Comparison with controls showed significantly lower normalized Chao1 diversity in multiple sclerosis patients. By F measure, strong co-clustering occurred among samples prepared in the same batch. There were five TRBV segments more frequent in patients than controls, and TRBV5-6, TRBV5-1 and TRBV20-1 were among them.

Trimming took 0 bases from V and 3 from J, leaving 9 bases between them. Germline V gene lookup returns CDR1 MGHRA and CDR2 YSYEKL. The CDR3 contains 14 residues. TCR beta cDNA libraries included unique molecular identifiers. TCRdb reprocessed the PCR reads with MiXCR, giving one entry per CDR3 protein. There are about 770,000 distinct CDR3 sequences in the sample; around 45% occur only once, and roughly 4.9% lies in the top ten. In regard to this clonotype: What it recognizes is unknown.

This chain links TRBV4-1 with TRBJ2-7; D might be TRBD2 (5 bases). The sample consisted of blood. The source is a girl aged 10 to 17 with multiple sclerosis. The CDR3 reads CASSQESSGYEQYF. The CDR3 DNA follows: TGCGCCAGCAGCCAAGAGTCGAGCGGCTACGAGCAGTACTTC.